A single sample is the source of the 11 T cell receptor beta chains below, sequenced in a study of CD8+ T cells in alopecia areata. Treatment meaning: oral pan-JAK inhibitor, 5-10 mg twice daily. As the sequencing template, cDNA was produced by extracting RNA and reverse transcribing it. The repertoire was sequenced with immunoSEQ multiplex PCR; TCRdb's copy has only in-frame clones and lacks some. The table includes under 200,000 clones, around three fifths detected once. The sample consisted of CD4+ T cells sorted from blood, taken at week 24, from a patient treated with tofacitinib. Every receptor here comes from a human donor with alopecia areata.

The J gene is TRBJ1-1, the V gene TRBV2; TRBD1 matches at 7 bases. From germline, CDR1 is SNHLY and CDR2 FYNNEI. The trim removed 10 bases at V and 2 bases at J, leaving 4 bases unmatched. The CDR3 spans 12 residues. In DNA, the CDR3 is TGTGCCACGCAGGGGGAAAACACTGAAGCTTTCTTT. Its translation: CATQGENTEAFF.

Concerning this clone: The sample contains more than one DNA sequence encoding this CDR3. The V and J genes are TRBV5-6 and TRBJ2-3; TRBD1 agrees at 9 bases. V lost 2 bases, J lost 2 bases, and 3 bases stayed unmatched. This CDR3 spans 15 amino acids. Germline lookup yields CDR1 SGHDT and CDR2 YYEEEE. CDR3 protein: CASSLGQGFTDTQYF. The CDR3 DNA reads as TGTGCCAGCAGCTTAGGACAGGGGTTCACAGATACGCAGTATTTT.

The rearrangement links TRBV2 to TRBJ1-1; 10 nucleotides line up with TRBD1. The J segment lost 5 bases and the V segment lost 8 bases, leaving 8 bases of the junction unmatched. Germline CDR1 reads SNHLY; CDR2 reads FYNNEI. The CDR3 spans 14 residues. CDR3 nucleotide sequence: TGTGCCAGCCTGGTGGACAGGGGGAGGACTGAAGCTTTCTTT. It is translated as CASLVDRGRTEAFF.

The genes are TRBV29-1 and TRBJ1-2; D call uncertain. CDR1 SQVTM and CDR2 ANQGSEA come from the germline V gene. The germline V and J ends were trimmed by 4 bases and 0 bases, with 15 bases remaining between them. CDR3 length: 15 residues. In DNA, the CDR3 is TGCAGCGTTGTAGGAATCGGGCCTTCTAACTATGGCTACACCTTC. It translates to CSVVGIGPSNYGYTF.

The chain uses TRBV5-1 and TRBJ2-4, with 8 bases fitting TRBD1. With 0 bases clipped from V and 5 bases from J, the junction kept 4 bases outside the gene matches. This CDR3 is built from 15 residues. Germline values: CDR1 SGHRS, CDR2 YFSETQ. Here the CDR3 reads CASSLGRTGQNIQYF. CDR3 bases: TGCGCCAGCAGCTTGGGGCGGACAGGGCAAAACATTCAGTACTTC.

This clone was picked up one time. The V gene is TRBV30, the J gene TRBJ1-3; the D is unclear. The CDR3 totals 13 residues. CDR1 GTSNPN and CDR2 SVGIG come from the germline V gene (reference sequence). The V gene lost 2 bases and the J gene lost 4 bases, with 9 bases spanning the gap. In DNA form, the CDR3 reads TGTGCCTGGAGTAGAGGGCTAGGAAACACCATATATTTT. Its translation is CAWSRGLGNTIYF. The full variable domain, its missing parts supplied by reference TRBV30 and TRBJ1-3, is SQTIHQWPATLVQPVGSPLSLECTVEGTSNPNLYWYRQAAGRGLQLLFYSVGIGQISSEVPQNLSASRPQDRQFILSSKKLLLSDSGFYLCAWSRGLGNTIYFGEGSWLTVV.

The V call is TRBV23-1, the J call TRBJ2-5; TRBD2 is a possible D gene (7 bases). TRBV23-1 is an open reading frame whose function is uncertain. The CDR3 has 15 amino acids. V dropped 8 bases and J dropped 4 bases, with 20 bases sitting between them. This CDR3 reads CASVRCRGGGETQYF. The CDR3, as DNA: TGCGCCAGCGTACGATGTAGGGGGGGCGGAGAGACCCAGTACTTC.

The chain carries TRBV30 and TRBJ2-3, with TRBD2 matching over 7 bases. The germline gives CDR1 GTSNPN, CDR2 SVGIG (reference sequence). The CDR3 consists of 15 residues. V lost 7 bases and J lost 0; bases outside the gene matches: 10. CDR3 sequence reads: CASHSGTTSTDTQYF. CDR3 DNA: TGTGCCTCCCACTCCGGGACTACTAGCACAGATACGCAGTATTTT.

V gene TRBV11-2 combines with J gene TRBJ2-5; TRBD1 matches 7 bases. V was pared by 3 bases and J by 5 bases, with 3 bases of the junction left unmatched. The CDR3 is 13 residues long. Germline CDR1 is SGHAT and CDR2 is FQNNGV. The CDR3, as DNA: TGTGCCAGCAGCTTCCTAGGGGGCGAGACCCAGTACTTC. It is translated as CASSFLGGETQYF.

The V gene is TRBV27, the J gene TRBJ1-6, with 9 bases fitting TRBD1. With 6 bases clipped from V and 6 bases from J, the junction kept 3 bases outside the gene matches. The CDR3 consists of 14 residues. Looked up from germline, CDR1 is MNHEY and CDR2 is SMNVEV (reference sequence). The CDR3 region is CASRSTGGNSPLHF. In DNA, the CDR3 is TGTGCCAGCAGGTCGACAGGGGGTAATTCACCCCTCCACTTT.

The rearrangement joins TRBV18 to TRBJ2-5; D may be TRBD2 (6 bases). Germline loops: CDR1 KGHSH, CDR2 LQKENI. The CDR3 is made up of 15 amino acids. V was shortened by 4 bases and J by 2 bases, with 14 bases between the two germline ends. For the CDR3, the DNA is TGTGCCAGCTCACGGGGAGGCCAGGTTCAAGAGACCCAGTACTTC. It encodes CASSRGGQVQETQYF.